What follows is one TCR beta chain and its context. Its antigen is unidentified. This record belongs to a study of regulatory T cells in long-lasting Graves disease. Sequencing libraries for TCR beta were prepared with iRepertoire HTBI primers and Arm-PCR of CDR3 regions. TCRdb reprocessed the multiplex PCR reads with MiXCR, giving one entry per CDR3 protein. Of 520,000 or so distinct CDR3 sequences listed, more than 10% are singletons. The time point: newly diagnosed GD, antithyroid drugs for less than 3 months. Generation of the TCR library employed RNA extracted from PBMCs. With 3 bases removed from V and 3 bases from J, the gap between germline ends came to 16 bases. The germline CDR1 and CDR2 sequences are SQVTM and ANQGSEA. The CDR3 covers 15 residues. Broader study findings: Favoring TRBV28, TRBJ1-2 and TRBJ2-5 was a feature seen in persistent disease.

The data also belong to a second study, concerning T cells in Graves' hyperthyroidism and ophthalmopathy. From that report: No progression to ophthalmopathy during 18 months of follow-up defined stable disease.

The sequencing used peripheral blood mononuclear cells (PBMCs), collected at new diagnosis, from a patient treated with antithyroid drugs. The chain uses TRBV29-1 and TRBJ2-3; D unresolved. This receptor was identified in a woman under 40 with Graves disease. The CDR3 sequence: CSVEVRAIGTDTQYF. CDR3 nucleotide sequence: TGCAGCGTTGAGGTCAGAGCGATTGGGACAGATACGCAGTATTTT.